The present T cell receptor beta chain was sequenced within a study of T cells of healthy individuals. This CDR3 contains 15 residues. V was pared by 0 bases and J by 7 bases, with 7 bases of the junction left unmatched. Per germline, CDR1 DFQATT and CDR2 SNEGSKA (reference sequence). This clonotype was observed a handful of times. One entry per CDR3 protein results from TCRdb running MiXCR on the 5' RACE reads. The sample records some 69,000 distinct CDR3 sequences, 15% to 20% being singletons. This TCR was recovered from a human donor in good health. The rearrangement uses TRBV20-1 and TRBJ2-1; TRBD2 aligns across 9 bases. The CDR3, as DNA: TGCAGTGCTAGAGACCCCAGCGGGGGGAGGAATGAGCAGTTCTTC. As protein: CSARDPSGGRNEQFF.